These 2 T cell receptor beta chains were all obtained from the same sample, sequenced in a study of T cell changes during pregnancy in multiple sclerosis. Sequencing was performed with immunoSEQ multiplex PCR; in TCRdb, only in-frame clones are kept and a portion is missing. Among 40,000 or so clones listed, 90% were seen once. The sequences come from CD4+ T cells from peripheral blood mononuclear cells, collected in the first trimester of pregnancy. These receptor sequences come from a female donor in good health, enrolled as a control in a pregnancy study.

The chain carries TRBV5-1 and TRBJ2-5, with 9 bases aligning to TRBD2. V trimming: 4 bases; J trimming: 3 bases; junction bases outside the gene matches: 7. CDR3 size: 15 residues. Germline lookup yields CDR1 SGHRS and CDR2 YFSETQ. CDR3 sequence (DNA): TGCGCCAGCAGCCCTGGGGCGGGGGGGGAAGAGACCCAGTACTTC. Protein product: CASSPGAGGEETQYF. The full variable domain, its missing parts supplied by reference TRBV5-1 and TRBJ2-5, is KAGVTQTPRYLIKTRGQQVTLSCSPISGHRSVSWYQQTPGQGLQFLFEYFSETQRNKGNFPGRFSGRQFSNSRSEMNVSTLELGDSALYLCASSPGAGGEETQYFGPGTRLLVL.

This clone appeared once. This sequence joins TRBV18 and TRBJ2-2; D may be TRBD1 (6 bases). Germline V CDR1 and CDR2: KGHSH, LQKENI. The CDR3 is made up of 16 amino acids. V lost 4 bases and J 0 bases, leaving 12 bases between the germline ends. CDR3 loop: CASSLRQVANTGELFF. The CDR3 coding sequence is TGTGCCAGCTCACTCCGACAGGTCGCGAACACCGGGGAGCTGTTTTTT.